The 32 T cell receptor beta chains below were found in one sample sequenced in a study of CD8 T cells in ankylosing spondylitis. The study's findings and limits: The study identified a TCR beta motif of roughly eight highly homologous variants that appeared characteristic of ankylosing spondylitis blood.

From the 5' RACE reads, TCRdb called clonotypes with MiXCR, one entry per CDR3 protein. The sample shows 130,000 or so distinct CDR3 sequences, under 20% of them seen only once. Antigens for these TCRs are unknown. The sequencing input was blood, either unsorted or a sorted T cell fraction (not recorded which). The receptors derive from a male donor with ankylosing spondylitis.

This clonotype was counted at least ten times. This chain connects TRBV20-1 to TRBJ2-1; 8 positions agree with TRBD2. CDR3 length: 14 residues. Germline CDR1 reads DFQATT; CDR2 reads SNEGSKA (reference sequence). The V and J ends lost 2 bases and 6 bases, in that order; junction bases with no gene match: 6. For the CDR3, the DNA is TGCAGTGCTAGACGCATTAGCGGGACCAATGAGCAGTTCTTC. Translating it yields CSARRISGTNEQFF.

The chain couples TRBV9 to TRBJ2-7; D may correspond to TRBD1 or TRBD2 (5 bases each). V was trimmed by 0 bases and J by 2 bases, leaving 9 bases between them. This CDR3 comprises 14 residues. The germline CDR1 and CDR2 sequences are SGDLS and YYNGEE. CDR3: CASSVGDATYEQYF. CDR3 DNA sequence: TGTGCCAGCAGCGTAGGGGACGCCACCTACGAGCAGTACTTC.

This chain links TRBV27 with TRBJ2-1, with D unresolved. The CDR3 is 13 amino acids. Germline V gene data show CDR1 as MNHEY and CDR2 as SMNVEV (reference sequence). Trimming took 10 bases from V and 10 from J, leaving 20 bases between them. DNA of the CDR3: TGTGCCACCTCCCGTCATACGACACAAGAGCAGTTCTTC. Its translation: CATSRHTTQEQFF.

The chain carries TRBV20-1 and TRBJ2-5; D possibly uses TRBD1 or TRBD2 (5 bases each). The germline V gene has CDR1 DFQATT and CDR2 SNEGSKA (reference sequence). The CDR3 extends over 15 amino acids. V dropped 0 bases and J dropped 0 bases, with 11 bases sitting between them. The DNA of the CDR3 is TGCAGTGCTAGAGAGCTAGGGGAGTACCAAGAGACCCAGTACTTC. Encoded protein: CSARELGEYQETQYF.

This clonotype was observed at least ten times. V is TRBV6-2 or TRBV6-3 and J is TRBJ2-7; D remains ambiguous. The CDR3 contains 14 residues. Germline V gene data show CDR1 as MNHEY and CDR2 as SVGEGT. V lost 6 bases and J 0 bases, leaving 12 bases between the germline ends. The CDR3 coding sequence is TGTGCCAGCAGCCTTGGGGTCTTCTCCTACGAGCAGTACTTC. Translating it yields CASSLGVFSYEQYF.

The genes are TRBV7-6 and TRBJ2-7; TRBD2 matches 8 bases. CDR3 size: 15 residues. The junction had 6 bases not matched to a gene; V was cut back by 2 bases and J by 3 bases. Germline CDR1 reads SGHVS; CDR2 reads FNYEAQ. The CDR3 loop is CASSLSAGGGYEQYF. Here the CDR3 DNA reads TGTGCCAGCAGCTTAAGCGCGGGAGGAGGCTACGAGCAGTACTTC.

This chain joins TRBV7-2 and TRBJ2-7; 9 bases are a match to TRBD2. The ends lost 0 bases at V and 0 bases at J; junction bases unmatched: 9. Germline V gene sequence: CDR1 SGHTA, CDR2 FQGNSA. The CDR3 runs to 18 residues. The CDR3 protein is CASSLAVLAGPPSYEQYF. CDR3 coding DNA: TGTGCCAGCAGCTTAGCGGTCCTAGCGGGACCCCCCTCCTACGAGCAGTACTTC.

This clonotype was detected ten times or more. The rearrangement links TRBV7-6 to TRBJ1-5; D not certain. CDR1 SGHVS and CDR2 FNYEAQ come from the germline V gene. This CDR3 contains 13 residues. V lost 2 bases to trimming and J lost 6 bases, with 8 bases between them. For the CDR3, the DNA is TGTGCCAGCAGCTTATACCGAGGTCAGCCCCAGCATTTT. Its protein product is CASSLYRGQPQHF. The full variable domain, its missing parts supplied by reference TRBV7-6 and TRBJ1-5, is GAGVSQSPRYKVTKRGQDVALRCDPISGHVSLYWYRQALGQGPEFLTYFNYEAQQDKSGLPNDRFSAERPEGSISTLTIQRTEQRDSAMYRCASSLYRGQPQHFGDGTRLSIL.

This clonotype showed up just a few times. The CDR3 spells CASSPEGPNEQFF. CDR3 nucleotide sequence: TGTGCCAGCAGCCCTGAAGGGCCGAATGAGCAGTTCTTC. V and J are TRBV9 and TRBJ2-1; D is unclear. V was clipped by 4 bases and J by 7 bases, with 12 bases between them. CDR3 length equals 13 residues. CDR1 is SGDLS and CDR2 is YYNGEE in the germline V gene.

This clonotype appeared a few times. The rearrangement uses TRBV20-1 and TRBJ2-3, with 7 bases aligning to TRBD2. V lost 3 bases and J lost 0; bases outside the gene matches: 3. CDR1 is DFQATT, CDR2 SNEGSKA, per germline (reference sequence). The CDR3 is 14 residues long. The CDR3 DNA follows: TGCAGTGCTAGTACTAGCGATAGCACAGATACGCAGTATTTT. This sequence encodes CSASTSDSTDTQYF.

The chain couples TRBV12-3 or TRBV12-4 to TRBJ1-1, with a weak D call TRBD1 (5 bases). V shed 4 bases and J shed 14 bases, with 14 bases lying between them. The length of the CDR3 is 11 residues. The CDR3 region is CASSSGTPVFF. Here the CDR3 DNA reads TGTGCCAGCAGTTCCGGGACTCCGGTATTCTTT.

The chain carries TRBV7-6 and TRBJ2-1; D is tentatively TRBD1 or TRBD2 (6 bases each). Trimming cost V 6 bases and J 3 bases, with 12 bases left between them. The CDR3 consists of 14 residues. Germline-derived CDR1 and CDR2 are SGHVS and FNYEAQ. CDR3 DNA: TGTGCCAGCAGACAGGGACTTCACTACAATGAGCAGTTCTTC. Translating it yields CASRQGLHYNEQFF.

This clonotype was seen ten or more times. The chain employs TRBV9 and TRBJ2-1; 8 bases align to TRBD1. The CDR3 loop spans 14 amino acids. Trimming cost V 4 bases and J 10 bases; bases outside gene matches: 10. Germline V CDR1 and CDR2: SGDLS, YYNGEE. CDR3 residues: CASSPFDRGGEQFF. The CDR3 nucleotides are TGTGCCAGCAGCCCATTCGACAGGGGAGGAGAGCAGTTCTTC.

This clonotype was found a few times. This rearrangement joins TRBV12-3 or TRBV12-4 to TRBJ2-5, with D possibly being TRBD2 (6 bases). This CDR3 spans 11 amino acids. V was shortened by 9 bases and J by 9 bases, with 14 bases between the two germline ends. The CDR3 region is CASRGPGAQYF. DNA of the CDR3: TGTGCCAGTAGGGGACCGGGGGCCCAGTACTTC.

This rearrangement joins TRBV2 to TRBJ1-1; no clear D gene. CDR1 is SNHLY and CDR2 is FYNNEI in the germline V gene. With 4 bases removed from V and 0 bases from J, the gap between germline ends came to 9 bases. The CDR3 totals 14 residues. This CDR3 reads CASSGRAMNTEAFF. The CDR3 DNA sequence: TGTGCCAGCAGTGGGCGGGCCATGAACACTGAAGCTTTCTTT. The whole variable domain, remainder taken from reference TRBV2 and TRBJ1-1, is EPEVTQTPSHQVTQMGQEVILRCVPISNHLYFYWYRQILGQKVEFLVSFYNNEISEKSEIFDDQFSVERPDGSNFTLKIRSTKLEDSAMYFCASSGRAMNTEAFFGQGTRLTVV.

The V call is TRBV7-9, the J call TRBJ2-1; D is unresolved. The CDR3 is 13 residues long. Deletions cut 6 bases from V and 0 bases from J, with 6 bases between. Germline CDR1 is SEHNR and CDR2 is FQNEAQ (reference sequence). The CDR3 reads CASRTPSYNEQFF. As DNA, the CDR3 is TGTGCCAGCAGGACTCCCTCCTACAATGAGCAGTTCTTC.

The gene calls are TRBV6-4 and TRBJ2-1; 10 nucleotides line up with TRBD2. The V and J ends lost 3 bases and 8 bases, in that order; junction bases with no gene match: 7. The CDR3 spans 15 residues. Germline V gives CDR1 MRHNA, CDR2 SNTAGT. The CDR3 DNA reads as TGTGCCAGCAGTGAGTCTAGCGGGAGTAGCTATGAGCAGTTCTTC. Its translation is CASSESSGSSYEQFF.

This chain uses TRBV29-1 with TRBJ2-1, with D hard to call. Germline CDR1 reads SQVTM; CDR2 reads ANQGSEA. CDR3 length: 15 residues. V lost 4 bases, J lost 2 bases, and 15 bases lay in between. The CDR3 reads CSVVRADGTYNEQFF. CDR3 bases: TGCAGCGTTGTTAGGGCTGACGGAACCTACAATGAGCAGTTCTTC.

The chain uses TRBV5-1 and TRBJ2-7; 11 nucleotides match TRBD1. V was clipped by 2 bases and J by 5 bases; unmatched bases: 6. The CDR3 covers 15 residues. Germline values: CDR1 SGHRS, CDR2 YFSETQ. The CDR3 sequence is CASSFDGTGGHEQYF. The CDR3 DNA sequence: TGCGCCAGCAGCTTTGACGGGACAGGGGGGCACGAGCAGTACTTC.

The chain joins TRBV7-3 to TRBJ1-1; D not resolved. The V gene lost 3 bases and the J gene lost 1 base, with 15 bases spanning the gap. Germline lookup yields CDR1 SGHTA and CDR2 FQGTGA. The CDR3 has 16 residues. CDR3: CASSFGPGTGNTEAFF. As DNA, the CDR3 is TGTGCCAGCAGCTTTGGACCCGGAACGGGGAACACTGAAGCTTTCTTT.

The chain recombines TRBV27 with TRBJ2-1, with no clear D. Trimming removed 3 bases from V and 8 bases from J, with 14 bases in between. This CDR3 is 14 amino acids long. Germline loops: CDR1 MNHEY, CDR2 SMNVEV (reference sequence). CDR3 amino acids: CASSLDGKGYEQFF. CDR3 nucleotide sequence: TGTGCCAGCAGTTTGGATGGGAAGGGCTATGAGCAGTTCTTC.

The V call is TRBV27, the J call TRBJ2-1, with 8 bases fitting TRBD2. CDR3 length: 14 amino acids. With V trimmed by 6 bases and J by 2 bases, 3 bases remained unmatched. Per germline, CDR1 MNHEY and CDR2 SMNVEV (reference sequence). The CDR3 loop is CASSPGLAYNEQFF. The CDR3 region has the DNA TGTGCCAGCAGCCCGGGACTAGCCTACAATGAGCAGTTCTTC.

The rearrangement joins TRBV9 to TRBJ2-2; D is possibly TRBD2 (5 bases). V shed 0 bases and J shed 5 bases, with 11 bases lying between them. Germline V gene lookup returns CDR1 SGDLS and CDR2 YYNGEE. The CDR3 totals 15 residues. CDR3 DNA sequence: TGTGCCAGCAGCGTAGAGTCGAGGGCTACCGGGGAGCTGTTTTTT. Its translation is CASSVESRATGELFF.

The table lists this clonotype with a few counts. The V and J genes are TRBV7-8 and TRBJ2-7; TRBD2 matches at 13 bases. The germline gives CDR1 SGHVS, CDR2 FQNEAQ. The junction had 8 bases not matched to a gene; V was cut back by 5 bases and J by 4 bases. The length of the CDR3 is 16 residues. This CDR3 reads CASSGRTSGSPYEQYF. The CDR3 region has the DNA TGTGCCAGCAGCGGAAGGACTAGCGGGAGCCCTTACGAGCAGTACTTC.

The chain uses TRBV29-1 and TRBJ2-5; TRBD2 is a possible D gene (6 bases). This CDR3 is 13 amino acids long. Germline CDR1 SQVTM, CDR2 ANQGSEA. The V gene lost 5 bases and the J gene lost 4 bases, with 14 bases spanning the gap. The CDR3 DNA sequence: TGCAGCGTTCCTCCGGGGGTAGGAGAGACCCAGTACTTC. It translates to CSVPPGVGETQYF.

The genes are TRBV5-6 and TRBJ1-5; perhaps TRBD1 as D (5 bases). Germline CDR1 reads SGHDT; CDR2 reads YYEEEE. Trimming took 0 bases from V and 2 from J, leaving 9 bases between them. CDR3 length: 15 amino acids. The DNA of the CDR3 is TGTGCCAGCAGCTTGGGGACACTACGCAATCAGCCCCAGCATTTT. Encoded protein: CASSLGTLRNQPQHF.

This clonotype has a count of ten or more. One end of the junction does not line up with germline, which may come from a read error. V and J are TRBV12-3 or TRBV12-4 and TRBJ2-1; 11 positions agree with TRBD2. CDR3 length equals 15 residues. The CDR3 spells CASSLAGGIYNEQFF. CDR3 DNA: TGTGCCAGCAGCTTAGCGGGAGGGATCTACAATGAGCAGTTCTTC.

This clonotype was detected only a few times. The chain links TRBV10-2 to TRBJ2-5, with 7 bases lining up with TRBD2. Germline lookup yields CDR1 WSHSY and CDR2 SAAADI. V dropped 6 bases and J dropped 0; count of bases not matched to a gene: 7. The length of the CDR3 is 15 residues. In DNA, the CDR3 is TGCGCCAGCAGAGCCCTCCTAGCGGACCAAGAGACCCAGTACTTC. It specifies CASRALLADQETQYF.

CDR3 coding DNA: TGTGCCAGCAGCTTTGGATCCACTGAAGCTTTCTTT. This codes for CASSFGSTEAFF. This chain joins TRBV7-9 and TRBJ1-1, with D hard to call. Between the trimmed V and J ends, which lost 3 bases and 4 bases, there was a span of 6 bases. CDR3 size: 12 residues. Germline V CDR1 and CDR2: SEHNR, FQNEAQ (reference sequence).

The gene calls are TRBV6-2 or TRBV6-3 and TRBJ2-1; tentatively, D is TRBD2 (6 bases). Trimming removed 6 bases at V and 3 bases at J, with 18 bases between. In germline, CDR1 is MNHEY, CDR2 SVGEGT. The CDR3 has 16 amino acids. The CDR3, as DNA: TGTGCCAGCAGGAACCTACTAGCAGAAATCTACAATGAGCAGTTCTTC. It is translated as CASRNLLAEIYNEQFF.

The rearrangement joins TRBV7-9 to TRBJ2-5; D not resolved. The ends were cut back, 5 bases at V and 5 bases at J, with 18 bases in the middle. This CDR3 spans 15 amino acids. Germline lookup yields CDR1 SEHNR and CDR2 FQNEAQ (reference sequence). The CDR3 DNA reads as TGTGCCAGCAGCCCGTCGGTAGGGTCCAGGGAGACCCAGTACTTC. Protein product: CASSPSVGSRETQYF.

This clonotype was found a few times. The V gene is TRBV10-3, the J gene TRBJ2-7; 7 bases line up with TRBD2. The CDR3 runs to 13 residues. Germline CDR1 and CDR2: ENHRY and SYGVKD. Trimming at V came to 4 bases and at J to 5 bases, leaving 5 bases not matched to a gene. The CDR3 coding sequence is TGTGCCATCAGTGGCGTGGGAGGGCACGAGCAGTACTTC. It codes for CAISGVGGHEQYF.